Each of the 32 T cell receptor beta chains below was sequenced from the same sample in a study of cytomegalovirus exposure and HLA in healthy donors. A multiplex PCR was run with 60 Vbeta primers and 13 Jbeta primers. Using immunoSEQ multiplex PCR, the repertoire was profiled, and TCRdb retains in-frame clones only, with some absent. The table records 150,000 to 200,000 clones, 75% of them present only once. The sequenced sample was PBMCs. The receptors shown here come from a woman aged 50 to 65 in good health and CMV-seropositive.

This clone was counted between two and nine times. This sequence joins TRBV19 and TRBJ2-3, with 9 positions matching TRBD1. Germline V gene sequence: CDR1 LNHDA, CDR2 SQIVND (reference sequence). The CDR3 is 15 amino acids. V dropped 5 bases and J dropped 6; count of bases not matched to a gene: 9. Here the CDR3 reads CASSARTGARDTQYF. The DNA of the CDR3 is TGTGCCAGTAGTGCCCGGACAGGGGCGAGGGATACGCAGTATTTT.

There are a few counts of this clone. The J gene is TRBJ2-6, the V gene TRBV7-9, with a weak D call TRBD1 (6 bases). The CDR3 contains 17 residues. The germline gives CDR1 SEHNR, CDR2 FQNEAQ (reference sequence). V was pared by 4 bases and J by 3 bases, with 16 bases between. The CDR3 region is CASSSPSQGRGANVLTF. CDR3 coding DNA: TGTGCCAGCAGCTCGCCCTCACAGGGTCGTGGGGCCAACGTCCTGACTTTC.

This clone appeared a few times. The chain recombines TRBV5-4 with TRBJ2-6, with TRBD1 matching 12 bases. V trimming: 4 bases; J trimming: 4 bases; junction bases outside the gene matches: 6. Germline V gives CDR1 SGHNT, CDR2 YYREEE (reference sequence). This CDR3 region has 17 residues. The CDR3 loop reads CASSLGQGAAGANVLTF. The CDR3 DNA is TGTGCCAGCAGCCTGGGACAGGGGGCGGCGGGGGCCAACGTCCTGACTTTC.

V gene TRBV10-3 combines with J gene TRBJ2-5; 8 nucleotides match TRBD2. The V segment lost 2 bases and the J segment 4 bases; nucleotides outside the gene matches: 9. The CDR3 totals 16 residues. The germline V gene has CDR1 ENHRY and CDR2 SYGVKD. In DNA form, the CDR3 reads TGTGCCATCAGTGAGGAGTCCGGCGGGGGGTCAGAGACCCAGTACTTC. This translates into CAISEESGGGSETQYF.

V is TRBV4-2 and J is TRBJ2-1; 7 bases agree with TRBD1. The CDR3 covers 13 residues. J was trimmed by 6 bases and V by 4 bases; bases with no gene match: 3. Germline lookup yields CDR1 LGHNA and CDR2 YNFKEQ. CDR3 residues: CASSRGQANEQFF. The CDR3 DNA reads TGTGCCAGCAGCCGCGGACAGGCCAATGAGCAGTTCTTC.

This clone was found a few times. This sample also contains other DNA sequences that code for the same CDR3. The rearrangement uses TRBV25-1 and TRBJ1-1, with D possibly matching TRBD1 (5 bases). The CDR3 consists of 14 residues. V was shortened by 4 bases and J by 0 bases, with 9 bases between the two germline ends. Germline-derived CDR1 and CDR2 are MGHDK and SYGVNS. CDR3 bases: TGTGCCAGCAGTGGCGGGGGAATGAACACTGAAGCTTTCTTT. Translated, it gives CASSGGGMNTEAFF. Full variable domain (missing parts from reference TRBV25-1 and TRBJ1-1): EADIYQTPRYLVIGTGKKITLECSQTMGHDKMYWYQQDPGMELHLIHYSYGVNSTEKGDLSSESTVSRIRTEHFPLTLESARPSHTSQYLCASSGGGMNTEAFFGQGTRLTVV.

The chain uses TRBV6-1 and TRBJ2-2; D might be TRBD1 (6 bases). Germline V lookup: CDR1 MNHNS, CDR2 SASEGT. Deletions cut 3 bases from V and 6 bases from J, with 14 bases between. CDR3 length: 15 amino acids. DNA for the CDR3: TGTGCCAGCAGTGAGGGGTCAGGGGCTGCCGGGGAGCTGTTTTTT. Encoded protein: CASSEGSGAAGELFF.

This chain connects TRBV4-1 to TRBJ1-5, with 7 nucleotides matching TRBD1. V lost 0 bases to trimming and J lost 7 bases; unmatched junction nucleotides: 9. The CDR3 extends over 16 amino acids. The V gene's germline CDR1 is MGHRA and CDR2 YSYEKL. The CDR3 loop reads CASSQDLARGAQPQHF. The CDR3 nucleotides read TGCGCCAGCAGCCAAGATCTGGCCAGGGGGGCGCAGCCCCAGCATTTT.

The chain couples TRBV4-1 to TRBJ2-3; 7 nucleotides align to TRBD2. This CDR3 has 15 amino acids. CDR1 MGHRA and CDR2 YSYEKL come from the germline V gene. V was clipped by 4 bases and J by 0 bases; unmatched bases: 4. CDR3 DNA sequence: TGCGCCAGCAGCCTCGGCGGGGGTAGCACAGATACGCAGTATTTT. Translation gives CASSLGGGSTDTQYF.

This CDR3 is CASSRGIQETQYF. The CDR3 DNA reads TGTGCCAGCAGTCGGGGGATACAAGAGACCCAGTACTTC. V gene TRBV2 combines with J gene TRBJ2-5; D perhaps matches TRBD2 (6 bases). The CDR3 contains 13 residues. V lost 5 bases to trimming and J lost 2 bases, with 9 bases between them. Germline V gives CDR1 SNHLY, CDR2 FYNNEI.

The V gene is TRBV23-1, the J gene TRBJ1-5; perhaps TRBD1 as D (6 bases). TRBV23-1 is placed among ORFs of uncertain function. The CDR3 sequence is 15 residues long. Trimming shortened V by 8 bases and J by 2 bases, and 16 bases separated the two germline ends. The CDR3 coding sequence is TGCGCCAGCGGAAAACAGGGTAATGGCAATCAGCCCCAGCATTTT. Amino acid sequence: CASGKQGNGNQPQHF.

The table lists this clone with a few counts. The V call is TRBV10-3, the J call TRBJ2-1, with 10 bases identical to TRBD1. The V gene end was trimmed by 4 bases and the J gene end by 7 bases; junction bases not matched to a gene: 4. Germline CDR1 is ENHRY and CDR2 is SYGVKD. This CDR3 is 14 amino acids long. In nucleotides, the CDR3 is TGTGCCATCAGTGCGGGGACAGGGGTGAATGAGCAGTTCTTC. It is translated as CAISAGTGVNEQFF.

The chain uses TRBV5-6 and TRBJ1-2; 8 bases agree with TRBD1. The V segment lost 3 bases and the J segment 2 bases; nucleotides outside the gene matches: 9. This CDR3 contains 16 residues. CDR1 and CDR2 from the germline V gene are SGHDT and YYEEEE. In DNA, the CDR3 is TGTGCCAGCAGCTGGGACGACAGGGGCACGAACTATGGCTACACCTTC. The encoded protein is CASSWDDRGTNYGYTF.

This chain uses TRBV6-1 with TRBJ2-7; TRBD1 matches at 9 bases. The CDR3 covers 14 residues. CDR1 MNHNS and CDR2 SASEGT come from the germline V gene. V was pared by 6 bases and J by 2 bases, with 5 bases of the junction left unmatched. This chain's CDR3 is CASRGTGRTYEQYF. CDR3 nucleotide sequence: TGTGCCAGCAGGGGGACAGGGCGCACCTACGAGCAGTACTTC.

The gene calls are TRBV4-2 and TRBJ2-5, with D maybe TRBD1 (5 bases). Per the germline V gene, CDR1 is LGHNA and CDR2 is YNFKEQ. The CDR3 covers 14 residues. V was trimmed by 4 bases and J by 1 base, leaving 10 bases between them. DNA for the CDR3: TGTGCCAGCAGCCCGCAGGGCGCCCAAGAGACCCAGTACTTC. This gives the protein CASSPQGAQETQYF.

The J gene is TRBJ2-1, the V gene TRBV10-1; tentatively, D is TRBD2 (5 bases). Germline V CDR1 and CDR2: WNHNN, SYGVQD (reference sequence). The CDR3 covers 14 residues. V dropped 2 bases and J dropped 3 bases, with 8 bases sitting between them. The CDR3 reads CASSETGDYNEQFF. CDR3 sequence (DNA): TGCGCCAGCAGTGAGACCGGGGACTACAATGAGCAGTTCTTC.

V usage is TRBV30 and J usage is TRBJ2-1; 7 bases match TRBD1. CDR3 length equals 13 residues. The J segment lost 8 bases and the V segment lost 7 bases, leaving 11 bases of the junction unmatched. Germline lookup yields CDR1 GTSNPN and CDR2 SVGIG (reference sequence). CDR3 region: CASPGQFVDEQFF. The CDR3 DNA reads TGTGCCTCGCCGGGACAGTTCGTCGATGAGCAGTTCTTC.

V and J are TRBV7-9 and TRBJ2-3; 14 bases line up with TRBD2. V gave up 1 base and J gave up 5 bases; unmatched junction bases: 2. CDR1 is SEHNR, CDR2 FQNEAQ, per germline (reference sequence). The CDR3 runs to 16 residues. CDR3 DNA sequence: TGTGCCAGCAGCTTAGGGACTAGCGGGGGGCTAGATACGCAGTATTTT. It encodes CASSLGTSGGLDTQYF.

The rearrangement links TRBV29-1 to TRBJ2-1; D is unclear. Germline V lookup: CDR1 SQVTM, CDR2 ANQGSEA. Trimming stripped 5 bases from V and 9 bases from J, with 8 bases between. There are 10 residues in the CDR3. The CDR3 loop reads CSVTRREQFF. The CDR3 DNA follows: TGCAGCGTTACTCGCCGTGAGCAGTTCTTC.

The V gene is TRBV5-5, the J gene TRBJ2-5; 9 bases align to TRBD1. The CDR3 consists of 16 residues. Germline trimming cut 4 bases from V and 4 bases from J; bases unmatched to any gene: 11. Germline V gene data show CDR1 as SGHKS and CDR2 as YYEKEE (reference sequence). The CDR3 sequence: CASSQNLGQGGETQYF. Here the CDR3 DNA reads TGTGCCAGCAGCCAAAACTTGGGACAGGGAGGAGAGACCCAGTACTTC.

The chain links TRBV18 to TRBJ1-4, with D unclear. Per the germline V gene, CDR1 is KGHSH and CDR2 is LQKENI. Trimming removed 4 bases at V and 2 bases at J, with 14 bases between. This CDR3 has 16 residues. DNA of the CDR3: TGTGCCAGCTCACTTACTGCCGGTTCCACTAATGAAAAACTGTTTTTT. Residues: CASSLTAGSTNEKLFF.

The V call is TRBV6-5, the J call TRBJ1-2, with D tentatively TRBD1 (6 bases). The CDR3 has 15 residues. V was shortened by 2 bases and J by 8 bases, with 18 bases between the two germline ends. The germline gives CDR1 MNHEY, CDR2 SVGAGI. Here the CDR3 DNA reads TGTGCCAGCAGTTACATAACAGGGCTATTCAAAGGCTACACCTTC. Translation gives CASSYITGLFKGYTF.

The chain is built from TRBV7-6 and TRBJ2-7; TRBD1 matches 8 bases. The CDR3 is 16 amino acids. CDR1 SGHVS and CDR2 FNYEAQ come from the germline V gene. The ends lost 2 bases at V and 5 bases at J; junction bases unmatched: 11. CDR3 sequence reads: CASSLKSTGVGHEQYF. The CDR3 nucleotides are TGTGCCAGCAGCTTAAAGTCGACAGGGGTAGGCCACGAGCAGTACTTC.

This clone occurred once. CDR3 amino acids: CASRGTPSSYEQYF. The CDR3, as DNA: TGTGCCAGCAGAGGGACTCCGAGCTCCTACGAGCAGTACTTC. This rearrangement joins TRBV28 to TRBJ2-7; maybe TRBD2 (6 bases). The CDR3 runs to 14 residues. Trimming took off 6 bases at V and 0 bases at J, with 12 bases between the two ends. Germline V gives CDR1 MDHEN, CDR2 SYDVKM.

This clone was recorded only once. As DNA, the CDR3 is TGTGCCAGCATCTATTATGGCTACACCTTC. It specifies CASIYYGYTF. This chain connects TRBV6-9 to TRBJ1-2; no firm D call. The germline V gene encodes CDR1 MNHGY and CDR2 SVAAGI. This CDR3 is built from 10 residues. V dropped 7 bases and J dropped 5 bases, with 5 bases sitting between them.

V and J are TRBV13 and TRBJ2-7; TRBD2 agrees at 12 bases. The CDR3 is 17 residues long. Trimming at V came to 1 base and at J to 1 base, leaving 5 bases not matched to a gene. Per the germline V gene, CDR1 is PRHDT and CDR2 is FYEKMQ (reference sequence). CDR3 in DNA: TGTGCCAGCAGCTTAGAGACTAGCGGGGGAACTTCCTACGAGCAGTACTTC. Translating it yields CASSLETSGGTSYEQYF.

The chain combines TRBV2 with TRBJ1-1; weak D call: TRBD1 (5 bases). Germline lookup yields CDR1 SNHLY and CDR2 FYNNEI. V dropped 1 base and J dropped 4 bases, with 7 bases sitting between them. This CDR3 contains 13 residues. The CDR3, as DNA: TGTGCCAGCAGTGAAGAGGGGCTCACTGAAGCTTTCTTT. Its protein product is CASSEEGLTEAFF. The variable domain in full, completed from reference TRBV2 and TRBJ1-1, reads EPEVTQTPSHQVTQMGQEVILRCVPISNHLYFYWYRQILGQKVEFLVSFYNNEISEKSEIFDDQFSVERPDGSNFTLKIRSTKLEDSAMYFCASSEEGLTEAFFGQGTRLTVV.

CDR3 region: CASSDHRDRGGGYGYTF. The CDR3 DNA sequence: TGTGCCAGCAGCGACCATCGGGACAGGGGAGGCGGATATGGCTACACCTTC. The V call is TRBV27, the J call TRBJ1-2, with 10 bases aligning to TRBD1. The germline V gene has CDR1 MNHEY and CDR2 SMNVEV (reference sequence). V was pared by 6 bases and J by 5 bases, with 15 bases of the junction left unmatched. This CDR3 has 17 residues.

This clone was detected only a few times. This rearrangement joins TRBV5-1 to TRBJ2-2, with a weak D call TRBD1 (7 bases). Trimming shortened V by 7 bases and J by 6 bases, and 22 bases separated the two germline ends. The V gene's germline CDR1 is SGHRS and CDR2 YFSETQ. The CDR3 has 16 amino acids. The CDR3: CASESTPGGSPGELFF. In DNA, the CDR3 is TGCGCCAGCGAATCCACCCCAGGGGGGTCACCCGGGGAGCTGTTTTTT.

The chain recombines TRBV29-1 with TRBJ1-4; the match to TRBD1 covers 7 bases. The CDR3 runs 12 residues. Per the germline V gene, CDR1 is SQVTM and CDR2 is ANQGSEA. J lost 8 bases, V lost 6 bases, and 6 bases had no gene match. Here the CDR3 reads CSVKTGMEKLFF. The CDR3 DNA follows: TGCAGCGTCAAGACAGGGATGGAAAAACTGTTTTTT.

This rearrangement joins TRBV30 to TRBJ2-5, with D possibly matching TRBD1 (6 bases). The CDR3 covers 11 residues. Between the trimmed V and J ends, which lost 2 bases and 11 bases, there was a span of 12 bases. The germline CDR1 and CDR2 sequences are GTSNPN and SVGIG (reference sequence). The CDR3 protein is CAWSRGGEQYF. Here the CDR3 DNA reads TGTGCCTGGAGTAGAGGGGGTGAGCAGTACTTC.

The rearrangement links TRBV4-1 to TRBJ1-4; TRBD1 agrees at 9 bases. Germline V gene data show CDR1 as MGHRA and CDR2 as YSYEKL. The CDR3 runs 15 residues. V lost 1 base to trimming and J lost 5 bases; unmatched junction nucleotides: 2. CDR3 region: CASSQGDRVNEKLFF. Written as DNA, the CDR3 is TGCGCCAGCAGCCAAGGGGACAGGGTGAATGAAAAACTGTTTTTT.